This T cell receptor (beta chain) was retrieved from a study of neurological immune-mediated disorders. Study conclusions and caveats: The expanded clones of different subjects shared no CDR3 amino acid sequences (suggesting private repertoires in all groups). HTLV-1-associated myelopathy had the most TCR clonal expansion, while multiple sclerosis had the least, a level that fell below healthy controls.

This clonotype was detected ten times or more. What it binds is unknown. Serving as healthy controls were blood bank volunteers based in Maryland, USA. The V end lost 4 bases, the J end lost 1 base, and 10 bases lay between the germline ends. CDR3 length: 15 residues. The V gene's germline CDR1 is KGHDR and CDR2 SFDVKD. Synthesis of cDNA was performed by 5'RACE using 10-nucleotide random UMIs. TCRdb re-called the 5' RACE reads through MiXCR, storing one row per CDR3 protein. The sample yields approximately 82,000 distinct CDR3 sequences, 13% to 15% seen once. The TCR originated in a woman between 45 and 60 years old in good health. Sequenced material: PBMCs. The V gene is TRBV24-1, the J gene TRBJ2-1; a weak D match, TRBD1 (6 bases). CDR3 sequence: CATSDYRDSYNEQFF. CDR3 bases: TGTGCCACCAGTGACTACAGGGATTCCTACAATGAGCAGTTCTTC.